This T cell receptor beta chain comes out of a study of blood T cell repertoires in COVID-19. In the study overall: The study drew acute and convalescent COVID-19 samples from the United States, Italy and Spain. T cells, B-cell-depleted T cells, or PBMCs provided the cDNA or gDNA that served as material.

In the authors' methods: The authors estimated nucleated cell counts from reference gene primer amplification. The repertoire was sequenced with immunoSEQ multiplex PCR; TCRdb's copy has only in-frame clones and lacks some. V, J and clone size derive from that table, while D and trimming were established from the DNA sequence. The table records 52,000 or so clones, around 80% of them present only once. Sequencing was performed on peripheral blood. This clonotype was obtained from a human donor in a cohort sampled during active or convalescent COVID-19.

The CDR3 loop reads CASSYPGQGSQPQHF. DNA of the CDR3: TGTGCCAGCAGTTACCCTGGACAGGGTAGCCAGCCCCAGCATTTT. The V call is TRBV6-6, the J call TRBJ1-5; 8 bases line up with TRBD1. The germline V gene has CDR1 MNHNY and CDR2 SVGAGI (reference sequence). This CDR3 has 15 residues. V trimming: 2 bases; J trimming: 7 bases; junction bases outside the gene matches: 7.